This T cell receptor (beta chain) emerged from a study of blood T cell repertoires in COVID-19. Study-wide context: Sources were T cells, B-cell-depleted T cells, or PBMCs; the material itself was cDNA or gDNA.

CDR3 length equals 15 residues. Germline CDR1 reads LGHNA; CDR2 reads YSLEER. V was clipped by 0 bases and J by 9 bases; unmatched bases: 6. Sequencing was performed with immunoSEQ multiplex PCR; in TCRdb, only in-frame clones are kept and a portion is missing. The sample shows around 310,000 clones, about nine tenths of them seen only once. The receptor comes from a woman aged 55-75 years with acute or convalescent COVID-19. V and J are TRBV4-3 and TRBJ2-3; 10 nucleotides agree with TRBD2. Sequencing was done on a sample of peripheral blood. The CDR3 DNA follows: TGCGCCAGCAGCCAAGATCGGCTAGCGGGGGTCACGCAGTATTTT. It specifies CASSQDRLAGVTQYF.